One and the same sample provided the 16 T cell receptor beta chains below, sequenced in a study of T cells in Graves' hyperthyroidism and ophthalmopathy. TCR beta CDR3 region amplification was performed from RNA transcripts. The study used the HTBI primer set for a first-round RT-PCR of the TCR CDR3. One entry per CDR3 protein results from TCRdb running MiXCR on the multiplex PCR reads. The table lists around 690,000 distinct CDR3 sequences, 15% to 20% of them singletons. Sequences were obtained from blood. The receptors originated from a man aged 45-65 years with Graves' hyperthyroidism.

This chain uses TRBV20-1 with TRBJ2-3; possible D gene TRBD2, 5 bases. V was clipped by 5 bases and J by 0 bases, with 9 bases between them. This CDR3 region has 13 residues. CDR1 DFQATT and CDR2 SNEGSKA come from the germline V gene (reference sequence). DNA of the CDR3: TGCAGTGCTTCGCGGACTAGCACAGATACGCAGTATTTT. Its protein product is CSASRTSTDTQYF.

The genes are TRBV6-5 and TRBJ2-7; TRBD1 might be the D (6 bases). V lost 2 bases and J lost 3, with 11 bases in between. Germline V lookup: CDR1 MNHEY, CDR2 SVGAGI. This CDR3 has 14 amino acids. The CDR3 bases are TGTGCCAGCAGTTACAGACAGGCCGTCTACGAGCAGTACTTC. Its translation is CASSYRQAVYEQYF.

This clonotype has at least ten counts. This chain connects TRBV10-1 to TRBJ2-3; perhaps TRBD1 as D (6 bases). This CDR3 is built from 16 residues. The germline V gene encodes CDR1 WNHNN and CDR2 SYGVQD (reference sequence). The V gene lost 3 bases and the J gene lost 2 bases, with 15 bases spanning the gap. CDR3: CASSEEDSKTTDTQYF. CDR3 DNA: TGCGCCAGCAGTGAAGAGGACAGCAAAACCACAGATACGCAGTATTTT.

This clonotype was seen repeatedly, ten times or more. The chain uses TRBV5-5 and TRBJ1-5; the D gene is possibly TRBD1 (5 bases). Germline values: CDR1 SGHKS, CDR2 YYEKEE (reference sequence). The length of the CDR3 is 14 residues. V lost 0 bases, J lost 7 bases, and 11 bases lay in between. The CDR3 loop reads CASSLGVGEQPQHF. As DNA, the CDR3 is TGTGCCAGCAGCTTGGGAGTAGGGGAGCAGCCCCAGCATTTT.

CDR3 sequence: CAAATLAGPRSSYNEQFF. DNA for the CDR3: TGTGCCGCGGCGACCCTAGCGGGACCGCGAAGCTCCTACAATGAGCAGTTCTTC. This chain links TRBV5-4 with TRBJ2-1; 9 bases agree with TRBD2. The CDR3 spans 18 residues. From germline, CDR1 is SGHNT and CDR2 YYREEE (reference sequence). Losses at the gene ends were 10 bases for V and 0 bases for J; bases not matched to a gene: 17.

V and J are TRBV7-9 and TRBJ2-1; 9 bases map to TRBD2. Unmatched junction bases numbered 15, after V lost 2 bases and J lost 1 base. The CDR3 runs 20 residues. Germline CDR1 is SEHNR and CDR2 is FQNEAQ (reference sequence). The CDR3 region is CASSLSFMGSGSRSYNEQFF. DNA of the CDR3: TGTGCCAGCAGCTTATCCTTTATGGGTAGCGGGAGCAGATCCTACAATGAGCAGTTCTTC.

This clonotype has a handful of counts. The chain joins TRBV20-1 to TRBJ2-7; 7 bases are a match to TRBD1. The germline gives CDR1 DFQATT, CDR2 SNEGSKA (reference sequence). The V and J ends lost 3 bases and 4 bases, in that order; junction bases with no gene match: 0. CDR3 length equals 11 residues. This CDR3 is CSARGQYEQYF. The DNA for the CDR3 is TGCAGTGCTAGGGGACAGTACGAGCAGTACTTC.

This clonotype was counted many times. This rearrangement joins TRBV11-2 to TRBJ2-3; D not resolved. Germline V gene data show CDR1 as SGHAT and CDR2 as FQNNGV. CDR3 size: 13 residues. V was shortened by 4 bases and J by 2 bases, with 7 bases between the two germline ends. For the CDR3, the DNA is TGTGCCAGCAGCTCCCGAACCACAGATACGCAGTATTTT. It specifies CASSSRTTDTQYF.

The genes are TRBV20-1 and TRBJ1-3; D not resolved. The ends were cut back, 2 bases at V and 3 bases at J, with 11 bases in the middle. Germline V gives CDR1 DFQATT, CDR2 SNEGSKA (reference sequence). There are 14 residues in the CDR3. The CDR3 DNA follows: TGCAGTGCTAGACCTCTACCCCATGGAAACACCATATATTTT. This encodes CSARPLPHGNTIYF.

The chain employs TRBV29-1 and TRBJ1-2; D is unresolved. The CDR3 has 13 residues. Germline lookup yields CDR1 SQVTM and CDR2 ANQGSEA. V was pared by 3 bases and J by 2 bases, with 10 bases between. The CDR3 bases are TGCAGCGTTGATTACGGCAAGAACTATGGCTACACCTTC. Protein: CSVDYGKNYGYTF.

This clonotype was observed at least ten times. The V gene is TRBV12-3 or TRBV12-4, the J gene TRBJ1-1, with unresolved D. V lost 6 bases, J lost 1 base, and 9 bases lay in between. The CDR3 spans 13 residues. The CDR3 reads CASRLVGNTEAFF. The CDR3 DNA follows: TGTGCCAGCAGGCTGGTAGGGAACACTGAAGCTTTCTTT.

This clonotype was detected ten times or more. J is TRBJ2-7 and V is TRBV20-1; 10 bases match TRBD1. Germline V CDR1 and CDR2: DFQATT, SNEGSKA (reference sequence). J was trimmed by 5 bases and V by 3 bases; bases with no gene match: 7. The CDR3 spans 14 residues. This chain's CDR3 is CSAREDRGNHEQYF. The CDR3 DNA reads TGCAGTGCTAGGGAGGACAGGGGGAACCACGAGCAGTACTTC.

There are many counts of this clonotype. The chain recombines TRBV28 with TRBJ1-1; possible D gene TRBD1, 5 bases. The length of the CDR3 is 16 residues. Germline loops: CDR1 MDHEN, CDR2 SYDVKM. V was pared by 4 bases and J by 8 bases, with 23 bases between. Here the CDR3 reads CASSSSGALLAQEAFF. Written as DNA, the CDR3 is TGTGCCAGCAGTTCTAGTGGGGCGCTTTTAGCTCAGGAAGCTTTCTTT.

V is TRBV9 and J is TRBJ2-3; D unclear. The V end was cut by 4 bases, the J end by 0 bases, with 15 bases between. Germline V CDR1 and CDR2: SGDLS, YYNGEE. This CDR3 has 16 residues. The CDR3 DNA is TGTGCCAGCAGCCCGAACGGAGCGCCTAGCACAGATACGCAGTATTTT. It encodes CASSPNGAPSTDTQYF.

This chain joins TRBV6-6 and TRBJ2-1, with D unresolved. V was shortened by 0 bases and J by 4 bases, with 10 bases between the two germline ends. The CDR3 spans 15 residues. Germline CDR1 reads MNHNY; CDR2 reads SVGAGI (reference sequence). The DNA of the CDR3 is TGTGCCAGCAGTTACTCGGGCCAGCTTTACAATGAGCAGTTCTTC. It codes for CASSYSGQLYNEQFF.

Concerning this clonotype itself: This may arise from a read error, as a much more abundant clone is one base away. The chain employs TRBV5-6 and TRBJ2-1; 7 positions match TRBD2. The CDR3 spans 17 residues. Germline V lookup: CDR1 SGHDT, CDR2 YYEEEE. V trimming: 4 bases; J trimming: 10 bases; junction bases outside the gene matches: 20. The CDR3, as DNA: TGTGCCAGCAGCCCGGGGACTACCGGGAGGAGGTCACACGAGCAGTTCTTC. Its protein product is CASSPGTTGRRSHEQFF.